The rows below give T cell receptor beta chains drawn from one sample of a study of blood T cell repertoires in COVID-19. Clones were read by immunoSEQ multiplex PCR, and TCRdb kept only the in-frame ones, dropping some. This table holds 93,000 or so clones, nearly 90% found once. The sample comprised peripheral blood. The origin of the receptors is a man aged 50-60 years in a cohort sampled during active COVID-19. Both conserved end residues are part of each CDR3. A D gene is named only where the DNA matches it firmly.

V	D	J	CDR3
TRBV7-9	-	TRBJ2-3	CASSQSLTTDTQYF
TRBV18	-	TRBJ1-2	CASSPLEGRVGYGYTF
TRBV7-9	-	TRBJ2-3	CASTAPTDTDTQYF
TRBV6-2/TRBV6-3	TRBD2	TRBJ2-1	CASSYATSGGADEQFF
TRBV4-3	-	TRBJ1-2	CASSQVSTGQTPYGYTF
TRBV5-6	TRBD1	TRBJ1-6	CASSLRPGGRDSPLHF
TRBV13	-	TRBJ1-4	CASSLWRGREKLFF
TRBV6-2/TRBV6-3	-	TRBJ2-2	CASSSEGDGELFF
TRBV24-1	-	TRBJ2-6	CATSDPAGSGANVLTF
TRBV15	TRBD1	TRBJ1-1	CATSRGQGHMNTEAFF